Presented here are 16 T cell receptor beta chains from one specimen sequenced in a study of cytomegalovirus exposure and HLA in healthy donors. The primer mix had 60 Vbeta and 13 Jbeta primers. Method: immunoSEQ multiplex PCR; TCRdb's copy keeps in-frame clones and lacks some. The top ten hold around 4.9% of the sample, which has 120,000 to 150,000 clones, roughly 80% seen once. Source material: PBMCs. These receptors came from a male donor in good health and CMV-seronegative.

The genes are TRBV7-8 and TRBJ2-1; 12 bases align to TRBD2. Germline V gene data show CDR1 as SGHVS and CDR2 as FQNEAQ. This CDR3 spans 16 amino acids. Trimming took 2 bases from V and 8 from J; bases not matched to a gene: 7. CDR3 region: CASSLTLGLAGDEQFF. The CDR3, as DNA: TGTGCCAGCAGCTTAACGTTGGGACTAGCGGGCGATGAGCAGTTCTTC.

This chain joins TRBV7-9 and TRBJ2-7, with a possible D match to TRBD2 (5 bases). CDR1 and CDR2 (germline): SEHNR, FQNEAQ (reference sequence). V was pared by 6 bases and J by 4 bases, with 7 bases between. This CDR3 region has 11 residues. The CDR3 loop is CASSRGYEQYF. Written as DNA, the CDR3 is TGTGCCAGCAGTCGGGGTTACGAGCAGTACTTC.

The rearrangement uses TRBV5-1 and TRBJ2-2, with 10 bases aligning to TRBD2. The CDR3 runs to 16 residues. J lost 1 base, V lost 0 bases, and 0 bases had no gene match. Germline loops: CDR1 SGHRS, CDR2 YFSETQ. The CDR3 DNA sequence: TGCGCCAGCAGCTTGGCTAGCGGGGGGAACACCGGGGAGCTGTTTTTT. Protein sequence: CASSLASGGNTGELFF.

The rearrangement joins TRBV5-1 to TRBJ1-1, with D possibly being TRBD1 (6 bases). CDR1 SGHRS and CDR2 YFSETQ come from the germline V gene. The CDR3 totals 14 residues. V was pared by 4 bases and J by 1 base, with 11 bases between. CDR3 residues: CASSPQGQNTEAFF. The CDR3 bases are TGCGCCAGCAGCCCCCAGGGACAGAACACTGAAGCTTTCTTT.

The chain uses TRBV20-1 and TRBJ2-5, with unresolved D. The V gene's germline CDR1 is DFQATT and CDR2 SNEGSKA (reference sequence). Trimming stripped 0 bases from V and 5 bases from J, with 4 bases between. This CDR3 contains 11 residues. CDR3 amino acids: CSARDQETQYF. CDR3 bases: TGCAGTGCTAGAGATCAGGAGACCCAGTACTTC.

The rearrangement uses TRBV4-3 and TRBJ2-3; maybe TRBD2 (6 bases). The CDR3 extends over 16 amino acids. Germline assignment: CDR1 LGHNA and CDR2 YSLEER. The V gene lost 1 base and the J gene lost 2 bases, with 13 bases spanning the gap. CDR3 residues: CASSQGGDGATDTQYF. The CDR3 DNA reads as TGCGCCAGCAGCCAAGGGGGGGACGGAGCCACAGATACGCAGTATTTT.

The CDR3 region is CASSRDFQDTQYF. DNA of the CDR3: TGTGCCAGCAGCCGGGACTTTCAAGATACGCAGTATTTT. The chain is built from TRBV9 and TRBJ2-3, with D possibly being TRBD2 (6 bases). The CDR3 runs to 13 residues. V was trimmed by 4 bases and J by 5 bases, leaving 11 bases between them. Germline-derived CDR1 and CDR2 are SGDLS and YYNGEE.

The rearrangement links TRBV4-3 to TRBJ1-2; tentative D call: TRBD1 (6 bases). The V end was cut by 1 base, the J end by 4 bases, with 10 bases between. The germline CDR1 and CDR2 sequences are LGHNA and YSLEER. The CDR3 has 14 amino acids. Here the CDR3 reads CASSQGLTGYGYTF. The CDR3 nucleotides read TGCGCCAGCAGCCAAGGGTTGACAGGCTATGGCTACACCTTC.

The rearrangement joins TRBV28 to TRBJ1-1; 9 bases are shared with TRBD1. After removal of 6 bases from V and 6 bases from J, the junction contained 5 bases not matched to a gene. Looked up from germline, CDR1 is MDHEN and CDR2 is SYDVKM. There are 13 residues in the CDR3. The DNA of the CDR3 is TGTGCCAGCAGCCTCAGACAGGGGGCTGAAGCTTTCTTT. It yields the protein CASSLRQGAEAFF.

The CDR3 coding sequence is TGTGCCAGCAGCCCATCGGACAGTGAAAAACTGTTTTTT. This codes for CASSPSDSEKLFF. The V gene is TRBV9, the J gene TRBJ1-4; D may be TRBD1 (6 bases). Trimming stripped 4 bases from V and 7 bases from J, with 11 bases between. CDR3 length: 13 amino acids. In germline, CDR1 is SGDLS, CDR2 YYNGEE.

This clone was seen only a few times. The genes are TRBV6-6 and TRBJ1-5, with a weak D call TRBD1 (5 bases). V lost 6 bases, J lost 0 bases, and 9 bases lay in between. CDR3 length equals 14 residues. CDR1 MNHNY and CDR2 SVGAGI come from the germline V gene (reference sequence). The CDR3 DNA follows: TGTGCCAGCAGCTTAGACAGTAGCAATCAGCCCCAGCATTTT. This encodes CASSLDSSNQPQHF.

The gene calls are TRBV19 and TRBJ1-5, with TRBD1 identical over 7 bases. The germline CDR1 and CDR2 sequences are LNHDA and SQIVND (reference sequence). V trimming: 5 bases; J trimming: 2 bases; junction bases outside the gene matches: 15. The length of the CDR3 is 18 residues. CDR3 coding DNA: TGTGCCAGTAGTTCTACAGGGGCCACTTCATATGGCAATCAGCCCCAGCATTTT. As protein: CASSSTGATSYGNQPQHF.

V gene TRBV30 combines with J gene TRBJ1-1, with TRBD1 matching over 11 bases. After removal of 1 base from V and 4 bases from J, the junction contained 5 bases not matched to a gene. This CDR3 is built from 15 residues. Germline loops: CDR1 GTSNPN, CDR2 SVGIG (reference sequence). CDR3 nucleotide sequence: TGTGCCTGGAGTGCGACCGGGACAGGGGGCACTGAAGCTTTCTTT. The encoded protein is CAWSATGTGGTEAFF.

Here the CDR3 DNA reads TGCGCCAGCAGCCAAGAGGAGAAAGCCGAGCAGTACTTC. Translated: CASSQEEKAEQYF. The chain is built from TRBV4-3 and TRBJ2-7; D is uncertain. Trimming left V 0 bases short and J 6 bases short, with 9 bases between. The germline V gene has CDR1 LGHNA and CDR2 YSLEER. The CDR3 totals 13 residues.

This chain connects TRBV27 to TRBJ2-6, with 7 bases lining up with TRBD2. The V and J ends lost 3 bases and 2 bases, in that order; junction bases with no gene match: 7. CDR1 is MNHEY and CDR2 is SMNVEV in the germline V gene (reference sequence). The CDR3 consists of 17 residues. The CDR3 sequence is CASSFSGRATGANVLTF. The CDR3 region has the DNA TGTGCCAGCAGTTTTAGTGGGAGGGCTACTGGGGCCAACGTCCTGACTTTC. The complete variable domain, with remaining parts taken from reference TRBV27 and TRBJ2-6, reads EAQVTQNPRYLITVTGKKLTVTCSQNMNHEYMSWYRQDPGLGLRQIYYSMNVEVTDKGDVPEGYKVSRKEKRNFPLILESPSPNQTSLYFCASSFSGRATGANVLTFGAGSRLTVL.

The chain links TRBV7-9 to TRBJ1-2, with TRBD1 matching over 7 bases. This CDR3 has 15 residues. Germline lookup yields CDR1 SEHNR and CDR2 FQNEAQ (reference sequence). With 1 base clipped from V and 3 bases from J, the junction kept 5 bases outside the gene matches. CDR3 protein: CASSLERTGDYGYTF. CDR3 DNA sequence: TGTGCCAGCAGCTTAGAAAGGACAGGAGACTATGGCTACACCTTC.